Following are 13 T cell receptor beta chains from one sample sequenced in a study of blood T cell repertoires in COVID-19. The table came from immunoSEQ multiplex PCR; TCRdb's copy has only in-frame clones and leaves some out. The table records 140,000 or so clones, around four fifths of them present only once. The sequencing sample was made of PBMCs or T cells enriched from blood (not recorded which). The receptor source for this set is a woman in her forties who had recovered from COVID-19.

The genes are TRBV3-1 (or the pseudogene TRBV3-2) and TRBJ1-2, with D possibly matching TRBD1 (5 bases). V was clipped by 0 bases and J by 8 bases, with 13 bases between them. From germline, CDR1 is LGHDT and CDR2 YNNKEL (reference sequence). The CDR3 runs 14 residues. CDR3: CASSQDTGGRGYTF. CDR3 coding DNA: TGTGCCAGCAGCCAAGATACGGGGGGTCGGGGCTACACCTTC.

The rearrangement uses TRBV14 and TRBJ1-1; possibly TRBD1 for D (5 bases). Trimming took off 3 bases at V and 10 bases at J, with 15 bases between the two ends. Germline CDR1 reads SGHDN; CDR2 reads FVKESK. The CDR3 consists of 13 residues. The CDR3 loop is CASSQQGFSGAFF. The CDR3 DNA reads as TGTGCCAGCAGCCAGCAGGGATTTAGCGGAGCTTTCTTT.

The rearrangement uses TRBV6-5 and TRBJ2-7, with D maybe TRBD2 (5 bases). The length of the CDR3 is 14 residues. In germline, CDR1 is MNHEY, CDR2 SVGAGI. Trimming took off 1 base at V and 7 bases at J, with 14 bases between the two ends. CDR3 coding DNA: TGTGCCAGCAGTTACTTGGCCGGGGTTCGTGAGCAGTACTTC. It translates to CASSYLAGVREQYF.

This rearrangement joins TRBV19 to TRBJ2-3, with TRBD2 as a possible D gene (6 bases). Germline V gene lookup returns CDR1 LNHDA and CDR2 SQIVND (reference sequence). This CDR3 region has 13 residues. V was cut by 2 bases and J by 3 bases, with 6 bases left in between. The CDR3 region is CASSISGTDTQYF. The CDR3 DNA reads as TGTGCCAGTAGTATAAGCGGGACAGATACGCAGTATTTT.

The chain carries TRBV18 and TRBJ1-2; 7 bases agree with TRBD1. This CDR3 is built from 15 residues. V was pared by 3 bases and J by 4 bases, with 8 bases of the junction left unmatched. Germline V gene data show CDR1 as KGHSH and CDR2 as LQKENI. This CDR3 is CASSPEAGGSYGYTF. CDR3 DNA: TGTGCCAGCTCACCGGAGGCAGGGGGTAGCTATGGCTACACCTTC.

This clone was seen a handful of times. V usage is TRBV10-3 and J usage is TRBJ2-7, with 8 bases lining up with TRBD2. Per the germline V gene, CDR1 is ENHRY and CDR2 is SYGVKD. Trimming took 8 bases from V and 4 from J; bases not matched to a gene: 13. The CDR3 loop spans 15 amino acids. In DNA form, the CDR3 reads TGTGCCATCCGTTCTTCAGCGGGAGAACGGTACGAGCAGTACTTC. Its translation is CAIRSSAGERYEQYF.

The CDR3 reads CASSLVRTSGDKDTQYF. CDR3 nucleotide sequence: TGTGCCAGCAGCTTAGTGCGTACTAGCGGGGATAAAGATACGCAGTATTTT. This chain uses TRBV7-9 with TRBJ2-3; 10 bases line up with TRBD2. V lost 1 base to trimming and J lost 5 bases; unmatched junction nucleotides: 9. Germline CDR1 and CDR2: SEHNR and FQNEAQ (reference sequence). CDR3 length equals 17 residues.

This chain connects TRBV9 to TRBJ2-3, with D perhaps matching TRBD2 (6 bases). The germline gives CDR1 SGDLS, CDR2 YYNGEE. CDR3 length: 14 residues. V lost 2 bases and J 5 bases, leaving 12 bases between the germline ends. CDR3 nucleotides: TGTGCCAGCAGCGTCCGACTAGTGGTAGATACGCAGTATTTT. As protein: CASSVRLVVDTQYF.

V gene TRBV19 combines with J gene TRBJ1-1; no firm D call. Between the trimmed V and J ends, which lost 8 bases and 1 base, there was a span of 8 bases. This CDR3 is built from 12 residues. Germline CDR1 reads LNHDA; CDR2 reads SQIVND (reference sequence). CDR3 nucleotide sequence: TGTGCCAGTTCTCACTGGAACACTGAAGCTTTCTTT. This encodes CASSHWNTEAFF.

The V call is TRBV23-1, the J call TRBJ2-7; 9 bases map to TRBD1. TRBV23-1 qualifies as an ORF whose function is uncertain. The CDR3 has 14 residues. The V segment lost 4 bases and the J segment 3 bases; nucleotides outside the gene matches: 4. CDR3 in DNA: TGCGCCAGCAGTCCACCGACAGGGGGCTACGAGCAGTACTTC. Translating it yields CASSPPTGGYEQYF.

The rearrangement joins TRBV9 to TRBJ2-1, with D possibly TRBD1 on 6 matching bases. V shed 0 bases and J shed 0 bases, with 16 bases lying between them. The germline V gene encodes CDR1 SGDLS and CDR2 YYNGEE. The CDR3 has 18 amino acids. CDR3 sequence (DNA): TGTGCCAGCAGCGTAGGGGACATGAAGCTCATCTCCTACAATGAGCAGTTCTTC. Translating it yields CASSVGDMKLISYNEQFF.

This clone was detected only once. J is TRBJ2-1 and V is TRBV7-6; possible D gene TRBD1, 5 bases. CDR3 length equals 15 residues. Per the germline V gene, CDR1 is SGHVS and CDR2 is FNYEAQ. V shed 4 bases and J shed 6 bases, with 16 bases lying between them. DNA of the CDR3: TGTGCCAGCAGCTCAGTGGGCAGGGCTGGCAATGAGCAGTTCTTC. Its protein product is CASSSVGRAGNEQFF.

The V gene is TRBV7-6, the J gene TRBJ2-1; TRBD2 agrees at 16 bases. This CDR3 region has 19 residues. After removal of 5 bases from V and 0 bases from J, the junction contained 7 bases not matched to a gene. Looked up from germline, CDR1 is SGHVS and CDR2 is FNYEAQ. The CDR3 DNA follows: TGTGCCAGCAGCCCGGGACTAGCGGGAGGGCGGGGCTCCTACAATGAGCAGTTCTTC. This gives the protein CASSPGLAGGRGSYNEQFF.